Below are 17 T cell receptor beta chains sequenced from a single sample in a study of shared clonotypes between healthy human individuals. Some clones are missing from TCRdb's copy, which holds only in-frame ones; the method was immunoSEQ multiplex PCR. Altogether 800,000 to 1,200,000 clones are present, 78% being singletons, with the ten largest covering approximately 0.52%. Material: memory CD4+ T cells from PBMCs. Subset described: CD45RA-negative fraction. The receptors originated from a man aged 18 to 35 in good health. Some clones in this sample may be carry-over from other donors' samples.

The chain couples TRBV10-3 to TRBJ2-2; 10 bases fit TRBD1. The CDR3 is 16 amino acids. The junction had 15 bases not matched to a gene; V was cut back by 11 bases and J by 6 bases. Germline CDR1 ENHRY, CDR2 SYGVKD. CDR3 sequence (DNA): TGTGCCGCCCTAGGAGGGACAGGGGAAGTTGCCGGGGAGCTGTTTTTT. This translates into CAALGGTGEVAGELFF.

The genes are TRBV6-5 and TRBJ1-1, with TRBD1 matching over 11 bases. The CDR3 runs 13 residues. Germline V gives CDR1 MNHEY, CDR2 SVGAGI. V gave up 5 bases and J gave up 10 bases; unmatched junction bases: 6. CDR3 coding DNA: TGTGCCAGCAGTCGGGACAGGGGGTTGGGAGCTTTCTTT. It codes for CASSRDRGLGAFF.

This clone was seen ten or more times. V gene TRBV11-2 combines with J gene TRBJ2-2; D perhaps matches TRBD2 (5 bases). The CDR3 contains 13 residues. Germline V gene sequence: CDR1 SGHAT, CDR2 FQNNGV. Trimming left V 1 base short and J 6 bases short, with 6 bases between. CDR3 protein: CASSLGESGELFF. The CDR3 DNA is TGTGCCAGCAGCTTAGGGGAGTCCGGGGAGCTGTTTTTT.

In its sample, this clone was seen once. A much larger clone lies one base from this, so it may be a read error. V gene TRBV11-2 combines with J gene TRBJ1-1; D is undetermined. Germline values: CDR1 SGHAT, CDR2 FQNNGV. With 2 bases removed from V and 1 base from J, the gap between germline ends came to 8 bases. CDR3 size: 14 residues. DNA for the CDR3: TGTGCCAGCAGCTTAAGGGCGGAGAACACTGAAGCTTTCTTT. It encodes CASSLRAENTEAFF.

CDR3 amino acids: CASSYRAGGYTF. CDR3 nucleotide sequence: TGTGCCAGCAGTTACAGGGCCGGTGGCTACACCTTC. V gene TRBV28 combines with J gene TRBJ1-2; D perhaps matches TRBD1 (6 bases). CDR1 MDHEN and CDR2 SYDVKM come from the germline V gene. V lost 4 bases to trimming and J lost 7 bases, with 10 bases between them. This CDR3 contains 12 residues.

The CDR3 loop reads CASRQDSTDTQYF. Written as DNA, the CDR3 is TGTGCCAGCAGGCAGGACAGCACAGATACGCAGTATTTT. The chain couples TRBV2 to TRBJ2-3; D unresolved. Germline loops: CDR1 SNHLY, CDR2 FYNNEI. Trimming removed 6 bases from V and 0 bases from J, with 7 bases in between. The CDR3 contains 13 residues.

CDR3 in amino acids: CASSLEAGFVSTEAFF. The CDR3 DNA reads TGTGCCAGCAGCTTGGAGGCAGGGTTTGTCAGCACTGAAGCTTTCTTT. V usage is TRBV5-4 and J usage is TRBJ1-1; a weak D match, TRBD1 (5 bases). Trimming removed 0 bases at V and 4 bases at J, with 16 bases between. The CDR3 covers 16 residues. Germline-derived CDR1 and CDR2 are SGHNT and YYREEE (reference sequence).

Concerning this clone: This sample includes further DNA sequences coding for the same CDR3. CDR3 residues: CSATSPYEQYF. The CDR3 DNA sequence: TGCAGTGCCACCAGCCCCTACGAGCAGTACTTC. The chain joins TRBV20-1 to TRBJ2-7; no reliable D call. In germline, CDR1 is DFQATT, CDR2 SNEGSKA (reference sequence). V was cut by 6 bases and J by 2 bases, with 8 bases left in between. The length of the CDR3 is 11 residues.

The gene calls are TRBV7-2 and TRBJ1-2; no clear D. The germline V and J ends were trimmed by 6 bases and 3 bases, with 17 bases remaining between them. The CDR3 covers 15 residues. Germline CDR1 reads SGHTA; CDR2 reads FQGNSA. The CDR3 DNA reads TGTGCCAGCAGACGAACGGGAGGTGGATACTATGGCTACACCTTC. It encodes CASRRTGGGYYGYTF.

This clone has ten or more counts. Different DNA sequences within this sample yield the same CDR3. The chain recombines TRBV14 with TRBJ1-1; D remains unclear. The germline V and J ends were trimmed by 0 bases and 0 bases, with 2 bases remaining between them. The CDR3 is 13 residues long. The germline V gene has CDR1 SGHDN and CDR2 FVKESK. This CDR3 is CASSQELNTEAFF. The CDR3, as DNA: TGTGCCAGCAGCCAAGAGTTGAACACTGAAGCTTTCTTT.

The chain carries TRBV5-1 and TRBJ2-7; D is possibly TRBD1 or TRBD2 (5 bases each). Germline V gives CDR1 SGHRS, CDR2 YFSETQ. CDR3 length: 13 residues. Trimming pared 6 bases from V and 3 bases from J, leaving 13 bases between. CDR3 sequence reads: CASNRDGNYEQYF. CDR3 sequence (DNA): TGCGCCAGCAACCGGGACGGGAACTACGAGCAGTACTTC.

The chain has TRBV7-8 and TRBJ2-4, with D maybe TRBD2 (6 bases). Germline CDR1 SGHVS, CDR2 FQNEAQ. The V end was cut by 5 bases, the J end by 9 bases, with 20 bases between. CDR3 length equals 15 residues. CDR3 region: CASSPLGVGGRIQYF. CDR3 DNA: TGTGCCAGCAGCCCCTTGGGAGTGGGAGGTCGCATTCAGTACTTC.

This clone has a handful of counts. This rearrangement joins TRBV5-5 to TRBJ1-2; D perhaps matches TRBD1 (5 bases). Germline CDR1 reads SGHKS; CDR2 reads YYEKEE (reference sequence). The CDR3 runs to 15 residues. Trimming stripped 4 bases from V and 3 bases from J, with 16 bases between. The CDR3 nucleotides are TGTGCCAGCAGCCCAAACCCAGGGCAATACTATGGCTACACCTTC. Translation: CASSPNPGQYYGYTF.

CDR3 protein: CASRNSGSSSYEQYF. CDR3 bases: TGTGCCAGTAGGAATAGCGGGTCTAGCTCCTACGAGCAGTACTTC. The rearrangement links TRBV19 to TRBJ2-7; 7 nucleotides align to TRBD2. The germline CDR1 and CDR2 sequences are LNHDA and SQIVND (reference sequence). V gave up 6 bases and J gave up 0 bases; unmatched junction bases: 8. The length of the CDR3 is 15 residues.

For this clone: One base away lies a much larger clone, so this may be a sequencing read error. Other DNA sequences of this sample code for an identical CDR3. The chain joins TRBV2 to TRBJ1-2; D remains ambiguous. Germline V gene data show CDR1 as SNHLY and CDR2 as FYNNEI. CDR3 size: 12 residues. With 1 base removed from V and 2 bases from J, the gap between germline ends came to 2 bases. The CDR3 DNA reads TGTGCCAGCAGTGAAGGGAACTATGGCTACACCTTC. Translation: CASSEGNYGYTF.

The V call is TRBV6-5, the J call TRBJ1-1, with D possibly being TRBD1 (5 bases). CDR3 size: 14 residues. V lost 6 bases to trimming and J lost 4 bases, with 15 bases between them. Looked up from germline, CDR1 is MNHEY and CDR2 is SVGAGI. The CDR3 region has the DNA TGTGCCAGCAGGGTCGGCAGGGAGGGCACTGAAGCTTTCTTT. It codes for CASRVGREGTEAFF.

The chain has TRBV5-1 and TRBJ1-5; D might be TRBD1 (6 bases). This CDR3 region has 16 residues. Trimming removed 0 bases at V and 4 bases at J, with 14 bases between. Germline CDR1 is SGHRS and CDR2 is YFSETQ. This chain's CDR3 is CASSLGIGGPNQPQHF. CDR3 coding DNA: TGCGCCAGCAGCTTGGGGATTGGGGGCCCAAATCAGCCCCAGCATTTT.